Listed below are T cell receptor beta chains from one sample, sequenced in a study of cytomegalovirus exposure and HLA in healthy donors. Data came from immunoSEQ multiplex PCR; TCRdb stores just in-frame clones and leaves some out. The table includes 170,000 or so clones, around 82% detected once. Sequenced: PBMCs. The receptors were sampled from a boy younger than 10 in good health and CMV-seronegative. CDR3s include the opening cysteine and the closing phenylalanine or tryptophan. A D gene is named only where the DNA matches it firmly. Expanded clones are given a class, and other clones once, few, many or no size at all.

TGTGCCAGTAGTCCAGGCACAGATACGCAGTATTTT	CASSPGTDTQYF	once	TRBV19	TRBJ2-3	-
TGTGCCAGCAGCAAAGGAAGACAGGTCAAAGCTAACTATGGCTACACCTTC	CASSKGRQVKANYGYTF	-	TRBV21-1	TRBJ1-2	-
TGTGCTAGTGGTTTGGTAGACTTCTACAATGAGCAGTTCTTC	CASGLVDFYNEQFF	-	TRBV12-5	TRBJ2-1	-
TGTGCCAGCAGCGTCATCCCGGGGAGCCCACCCTATGGCTACACCTTC	CASSVIPGSPPYGYTF	-	TRBV11-2	TRBJ1-2	-
TGTGCCACCAGCAGAGAAGACCGCTTAGGGGGAGTCAATGAGCAGTTCTTC	CATSREDRLGGVNEQFF	-	TRBV15	TRBJ2-1	-
TGTGCCAGCAGTCTCGGGCCCCCGGGGACTGAAGCTTTCTTT	CASSLGPPGTEAFF	-	TRBV11-2	TRBJ1-1	-
TGCGCCAGCAGCTTGCTAGCGGGAGGTGACGATACGCAGTATTTT	CASSLLAGGDDTQYF	-	TRBV5-1	TRBJ2-3	TRBD2
TGCGCCAGCAGTGATACTGCGGGGAATGAAAAACTGTTTTTT	CASSDTAGNEKLFF	-	TRBV10-2	TRBJ1-4	-
TGTGCCAGCAGCTTACTCTCGCGGATTAGCTCCTACGAGCAGTACTTC	CASSLLSRISSYEQYF	-	TRBV7-6	TRBJ2-7	-
TGTGCCAGCAGACCCAGCGGACAGGGGGTCTATGGCTACACCTTC	CASRPSGQGVYGYTF	-	TRBV28	TRBJ1-2	TRBD1
TGTGCCAGCAGAGCTCCCAATCGTGGCTACACCTTC	CASRAPNRGYTF	-	TRBV28	TRBJ1-2	-
TGTGCCTGGTTTGCGTGGCAGGGGGCGCGAAGGGAGGGCTACACCTTC	CAWFAWQGARREGYTF	-	TRBV30	TRBJ1-2	TRBD1
TGTGCCAGCAGCTTAGAAGGGGCAGGGAAACAGCCCCAGCATTTT	CASSLEGAGKQPQHF	few	TRBV7-9	TRBJ1-5	-
TGTGCCAGCAGCTTAGGCGTCTACGAGCAGTACTTC	CASSLGVYEQYF	-	TRBV11-2	TRBJ2-7	-
TGCAGCGTTGAAGGGACAGGGATAAACAATGAGCAGTTCTTC	CSVEGTGINNEQFF	-	TRBV29-1	TRBJ2-1	TRBD1
TGTGCCAGCAGTGCCATGGACAGTGCGAACACTGAAGCTTTCTTT	CASSAMDSANTEAFF	-	TRBV6-1	TRBJ1-1	-
TGTGCCAGCAGGGGGCGGGGGGTAGGAGAGACCCAGTACTTC	CASRGRGVGETQYF	-	TRBV6-5	TRBJ2-5	TRBD2
TGTGCCAGCAGCCTATCGGAGACCATTCTCTCTGGAAACACCATATATTTT	CASSLSETILSGNTIYF	-	TRBV9	TRBJ1-3	-
TGCGCCAGCAGCCACCCGCCTGAGGGTACGACAGGGCAGAACACTGAAGCTTTCTTT	CASSHPPEGTTGQNTEAFF	-	TRBV4-1	TRBJ1-1	TRBD1
TGTGCCAGTACTTGCTTGGGGACAGGGTGCACAGATACGCAGTATTTT	CASTCLGTGCTDTQYF	-	TRBV27	TRBJ2-3	TRBD1
TGTGCCAGCAGTCCGGGACAGGGAATCCCTGAAGCTTTCTTT	CASSPGQGIPEAFF	few	TRBV7-9	TRBJ1-1	TRBD1
TGTGCCAGCAGCCCACCACTAGCGGGGAACCAAGAGACCCAGTACTTC	CASSPPLAGNQETQYF	-	TRBV7-9	TRBJ2-5	TRBD2
TGCAGCGTTGGCGTCAATGAGCAGTTCTTC	CSVGVNEQFF	-	TRBV29-1	TRBJ2-1	-
TGTGCCAGCAGCTTGATAGGGGATTTCTATGGCTACACCTTC	CASSLIGDFYGYTF	-	TRBV5-4	TRBJ1-2	-
TGTGCCAGCAGCTTGAGCGGGTCCGAGCAGTACTTC	CASSLSGSEQYF	few	TRBV5-6	TRBJ2-7	-
TGTGCCAGCAGCTCTGACAGATCCAGCTCTGGAAACACCATATATTTT	CASSSDRSSSGNTIYF	-	TRBV5-4	TRBJ1-3	-
TGTGCCAGCAGCCGGACAGGGTCGACAGATACGCAGTATTTT	CASSRTGSTDTQYF	-	TRBV21-1	TRBJ2-3	-
TGTGCCTTTCGGTCAGGGATGGGCGGCTACACCTTC	CAFRSGMGGYTF	-	TRBV2	TRBJ1-2	-
TGTGCCAGCAGCGCGACAGGACACAATCAGCCCCAGCATTTT	CASSATGHNQPQHF	once	TRBV9	TRBJ1-5	-
TGTGCCAGCAGCACCCGGGACAGAGCATCCCCCTACGAGCAGTACTTC	CASSTRDRASPYEQYF	once	TRBV13	TRBJ2-7	TRBD1
TGCGCCAGCAGCCGGCCGGGACTAGCGAACCCCTACAATGAGCAGTTCTTC	CASSRPGLANPYNEQFF	-	TRBV4-1	TRBJ2-1	TRBD2
TGTGCCAGCAGCTTAGGAGGGATCGCCTACGAGCAGTACTTC	CASSLGGIAYEQYF	-	TRBV7-2	TRBJ2-7	-
TGCGCCAGCAGCCTCCGACAGGGACAAGAGACCCAGTACTTC	CASSLRQGQETQYF	-	TRBV5-1	TRBJ2-5	TRBD1
TGTGCCAGCATCGGGACTGGGCGTAGCGGGAGGTCCTACGAGCAGTACTTC	CASIGTGRSGRSYEQYF	-	TRBV28	TRBJ2-7	TRBD2
TGTGCCAGCAGTTTAGTTCAGAATGAGCAGTTCTTC	CASSLVQNEQFF	-	TRBV27	TRBJ2-1	-
TGTGCCAGCAGTTTTGATTTGGGGGGTTCACCCCTCCACTTT	CASSFDLGGSPLHF	-	TRBV28	TRBJ1-6	-
TGTGCCAGCAGTGCGGGGGGGGGCAATGAAAAACTGTTTTTT	CASSAGGGNEKLFF	few	TRBV6-1	TRBJ1-4	-
TGTGCCAGTAGCGCGGTGGCTTACTCTGGAAACACCATATATTTT	CASSAVAYSGNTIYF	-	TRBV19	TRBJ1-3	-
TGTGCCAGCAGTCCAGTTATGGGCAATCAGCCCCAGCATTTT	CASSPVMGNQPQHF	-	TRBV27	TRBJ1-5	-
TGTGCCAGCTCACCTCCGATTACAGGGTTACATGGCTACACCTTC	CASSPPITGLHGYTF	-	TRBV18	TRBJ1-2	-
TGTGCCAGCAGTTACTCGGTGACAGACCCATGGCCCCAGCATTTT	CASSYSVTDPWPQHF	-	TRBV6-5	TRBJ1-5	-
TGTGCCAGCAGACACAGTGGTGGCGCCAAAAACATTCAGTACTTC	CASRHSGGAKNIQYF	-	TRBV6-5	TRBJ2-4	-
TGTGCCAGCAGCGTAACCTATTCTAGCGGGAGTAGCACAGATACGCAGTATTTT	CASSVTYSSGSSTDTQYF	-	TRBV9	TRBJ2-3	TRBD2
TGTGCCAGTAGCGGACAGGGGGTGATCTTATATGGCTACACCTTC	CASSGQGVILYGYTF	few	TRBV19	TRBJ1-2	TRBD1
TGTGCCAGCAGCCAAGGCTCAGGGGGACTCTATGGCTACACCTTC	CASSQGSGGLYGYTF	-	TRBV4-2	TRBJ1-2	TRBD1
TGTGCCAGCAGTCCACAGGAGTCTAACACCGGGGAGCTGTTTTTT	CASSPQESNTGELFF	-	TRBV6-6	TRBJ2-2	-
TGCGCCAGCAGCTACGGACAGGGAGGGAACACTGAAGCTTTCTTT	CASSYGQGGNTEAFF	few	TRBV5-1	TRBJ1-1	TRBD1
TGCGCCAGCAGTGAGTCGGGGCCCCGGGAGCTGTTTTTT	CASSESGPRELFF	-	TRBV10-1	TRBJ2-2	-
TGTGCCAGCAGAGTAGCGGGGATCACAGATACGCAGTATTTT	CASRVAGITDTQYF	-	TRBV7-9	TRBJ2-3	TRBD2
TGTGCCAGCAGTTTAATCTTCGACGAGCAGTACTTC	CASSLIFDEQYF	-	TRBV28	TRBJ2-7	-
TGCAGCGCCGTCGAGCTAGCTAATGAAAAACTGTTTTTT	CSAVELANEKLFF	-	TRBV29-1	TRBJ1-4	-